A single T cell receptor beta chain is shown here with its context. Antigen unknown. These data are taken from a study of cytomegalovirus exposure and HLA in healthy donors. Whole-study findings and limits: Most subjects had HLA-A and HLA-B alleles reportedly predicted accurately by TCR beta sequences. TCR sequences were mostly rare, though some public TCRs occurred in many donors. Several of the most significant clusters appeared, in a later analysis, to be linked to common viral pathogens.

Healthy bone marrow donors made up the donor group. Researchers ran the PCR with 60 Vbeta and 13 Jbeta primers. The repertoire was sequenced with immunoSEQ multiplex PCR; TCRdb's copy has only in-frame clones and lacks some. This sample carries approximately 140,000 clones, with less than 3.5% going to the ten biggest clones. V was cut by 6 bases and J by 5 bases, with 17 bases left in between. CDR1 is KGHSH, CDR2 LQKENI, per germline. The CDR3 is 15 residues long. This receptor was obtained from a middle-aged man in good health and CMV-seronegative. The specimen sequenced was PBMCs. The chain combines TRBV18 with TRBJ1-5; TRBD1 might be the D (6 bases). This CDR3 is CASSTRGGRDQPQHF. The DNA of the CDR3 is TGTGCCAGCTCGACTAGGGGGGGAAGGGATCAGCCCCAGCATTTT.